The rows below give T cell receptor beta chains drawn from one sample of a study of type 1 regulatory T cells. The antigens these receptors bind are not known. A single record per CDR3 protein comes from TCRdb applying MiXCR to the reads. The table records fewer than 80,000 distinct CDR3 sequences, around 21% of them present only once. The sequenced material came from cultured type 1 regulatory T (Tr1) cells, either the whole culture or a sorted fraction (not recorded which). Source of these receptors: a human donor in good health. Both conserved end residues are part of each CDR3.

TRBJ1-1 TRBV4-2 CASSQDRAGKGAFF
TRBJ1-1 TRBV5-5 CASSLAPGRGAFF
TRBJ2-7 TRBV5-1 CASSLGQAGGRYEQYF
TRBJ1-1 TRBV10-3 CAISESTIRDTEAFF
TRBJ2-1 TRBV27 CASSDGTGSYNEQFF
TRBJ2-3 TRBV5-1 CASSLVSGRADTQYF
TRBJ1-1 TRBV27 CASSYVEGLSRTEAFF
TRBJ1-6 TRBV7-2 CASSLSSYNSPLHF
TRBJ2-7 TRBV12-3/TRBV12-4 CANSGLTGLDEQYF
TRBJ2-7 TRBV23-1 CASSQWAVKTYEQYF
TRBJ2-1 TRBV28 CASSSPALEQQFF
TRBJ2-1 TRBV20-1 CSAPVVEGGNEQFF
TRBJ2-1 TRBV5-1 CASSSKTSYNEQFF
TRBJ2-7 TRBV5-1 CASSSGSSYEQYF
TRBJ2-7 TRBV5-1 CASSSRSFQEQYF
TRBJ2-7 TRBV27 CASSPTLGWRETPHEQYF
TRBJ1-5 TRBV19 CASSRGRGRKNQPQHF
TRBJ2-7 TRBV5-1 CASSGGAGEYEQYF
TRBJ2-7 TRBV10-3 CAIRPPGNYEQYF
TRBJ2-2 TRBV9 CASSLSGTGYGELFF
TRBJ1-4 TRBV5-1 CASTPSGGGFNEKLFF
TRBJ2-5 TRBV7-2 CASSLRGGKETQYF
TRBJ2-1 TRBV11-2 CASSPDRQVEMQFF
TRBJ2-7 TRBV24-1 CATSDPGTGVEQYF
TRBJ2-1 TRBV18 CASSPGEGHEQFF
TRBJ1-1 TRBV20-1 CSARRIAAFF
TRBJ1-2 TRBV20-1 CSARDFGSYGYTF
TRBJ2-7 TRBV19 CASSRGGDPYEQYF
TRBJ1-5 TRBV28 CASSLMGLNQPQHF
TRBJ1-2 TRBV20-1 CSAKPTGPDGYTF
TRBJ1-1 TRBV6-6 CASSYSMTGWAFF
TRBJ2-7 TRBV5-1 CASSLLLGGEQYF
TRBJ1-1 TRBV20-1 CSAGRGSTEAFF
TRBJ2-2 TRBV18 CASSPLPSSGELFF
TRBJ1-6 TRBV3-1 CASSQGYERALHF
TRBJ2-5 TRBV5-1 CASSPGTSGSSQYF
TRBJ1-1 TRBV5-4 CASSLWGNVNTEAFF
TRBJ2-4 TRBV7-2 CASSSYLTSRVNIQYF
TRBJ2-1 TRBV12-3/TRBV12-4 CASRAREQGGNEQFF
TRBJ2-7 TRBV5-1 CASSLGLAGHSSYEQYF
TRBJ1-4 TRBV9 CASSVDWVNEKLFF
TRBJ2-1 TRBV20-1 CSAYRRANEQFF
TRBJ1-6 TRBV6-5 CASSPTGTGNSPLHF
TRBJ2-5 TRBV5-1 CASSASGSETQYF